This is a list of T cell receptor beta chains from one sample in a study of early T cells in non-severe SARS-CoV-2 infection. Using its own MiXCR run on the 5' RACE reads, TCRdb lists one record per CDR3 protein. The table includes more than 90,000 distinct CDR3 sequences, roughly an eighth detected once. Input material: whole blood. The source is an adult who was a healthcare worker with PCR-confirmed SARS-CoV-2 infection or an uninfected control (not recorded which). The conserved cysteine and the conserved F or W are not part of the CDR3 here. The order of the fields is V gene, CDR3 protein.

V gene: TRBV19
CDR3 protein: ASSTGRLTEQY

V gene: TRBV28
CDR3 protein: ASSLWASGASTDTQY

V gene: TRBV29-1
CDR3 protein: SVGGSGGSETQY

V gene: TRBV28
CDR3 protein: ASSLSSQYNEQF

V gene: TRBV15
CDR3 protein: ATSRGGGGEPRQF

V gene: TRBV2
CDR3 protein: ASTRGSGPYEQY

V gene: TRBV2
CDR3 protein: ASRVVVDTQY

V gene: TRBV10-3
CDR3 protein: AMGSTDTQY

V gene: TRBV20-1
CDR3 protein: SASLSQLNQPQH

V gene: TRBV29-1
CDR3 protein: SASSSTDTQY

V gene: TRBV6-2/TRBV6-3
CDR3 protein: ASSQGPAGEAF

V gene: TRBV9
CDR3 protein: ASSVSPMVPGERDEQY

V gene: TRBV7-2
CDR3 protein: ASSRLAGSNTGELF

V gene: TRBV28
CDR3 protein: ASSLMGENTEAF

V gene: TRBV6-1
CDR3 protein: ASSGPTGQSYEQY

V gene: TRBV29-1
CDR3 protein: SVDSQGWNEQF

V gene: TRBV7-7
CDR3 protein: ASSLAPGTDTQY

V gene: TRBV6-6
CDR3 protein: ASSLRGRTEAF

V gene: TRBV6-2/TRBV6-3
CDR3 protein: ASSYVGRRGQPQH

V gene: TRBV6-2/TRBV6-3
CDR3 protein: ASSYTPPYEQY

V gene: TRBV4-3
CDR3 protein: ASSQEIAGGPNAAYNEQF

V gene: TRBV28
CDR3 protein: ASSLYETQY

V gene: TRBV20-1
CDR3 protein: SARGLAGVARTGELF

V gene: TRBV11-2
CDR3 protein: ASSLDRQGGEK

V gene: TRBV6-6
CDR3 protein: ASRYPGVGTEAF

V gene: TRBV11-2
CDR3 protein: ASSLEGRGDEQY

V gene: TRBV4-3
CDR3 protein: ASSQDLAGGDETQY

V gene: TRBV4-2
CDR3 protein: ASSQDRIDYEQY

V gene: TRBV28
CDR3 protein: ASTLDRDYEKY

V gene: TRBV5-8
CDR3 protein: ASSLAGTGKNYGYT

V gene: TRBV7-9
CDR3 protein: ASSPAGRDTQY

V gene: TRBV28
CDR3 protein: ASIAQGGQPQH

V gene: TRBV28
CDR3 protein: ASSVDIHTGELF

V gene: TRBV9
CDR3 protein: ASSVAGDPYNEQF

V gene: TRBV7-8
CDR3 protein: ASSLGLAGGAISMEQF

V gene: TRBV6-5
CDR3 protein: ASSYSTGLAGGNADTQY

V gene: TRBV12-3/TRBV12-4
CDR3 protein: ASSSGQPFRGNEKLF

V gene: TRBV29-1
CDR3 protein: SVSGGLGYTQY

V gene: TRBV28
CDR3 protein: ASSNRGVHTEAF

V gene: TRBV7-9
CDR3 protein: ASSLPTGEEETQY

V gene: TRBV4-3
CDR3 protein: ASSQEADTQY

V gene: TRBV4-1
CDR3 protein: ASSQAASGLAAYNEQF

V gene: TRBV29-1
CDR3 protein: SVDHYTSYGYT

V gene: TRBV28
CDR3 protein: ASSLGQGQPPLH

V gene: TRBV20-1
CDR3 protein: SARVQGPSSYNEQF

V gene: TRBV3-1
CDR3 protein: ASRRGDGGAGYT

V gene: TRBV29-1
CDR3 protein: SVQGAHEQY

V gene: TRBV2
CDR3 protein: ASSEVRTWEQY

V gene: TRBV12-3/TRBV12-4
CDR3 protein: ASSSRGGTGELF

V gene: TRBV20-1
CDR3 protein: SATAGQLYTGELF

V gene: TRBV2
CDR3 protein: ASSVVTNYGYT

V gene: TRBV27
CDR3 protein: ASSLSGAGELF

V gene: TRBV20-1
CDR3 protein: SAKDSIGNQPQH

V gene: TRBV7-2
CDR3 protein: ASSRDSGNQPQH

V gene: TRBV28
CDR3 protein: ATTTIPGELF